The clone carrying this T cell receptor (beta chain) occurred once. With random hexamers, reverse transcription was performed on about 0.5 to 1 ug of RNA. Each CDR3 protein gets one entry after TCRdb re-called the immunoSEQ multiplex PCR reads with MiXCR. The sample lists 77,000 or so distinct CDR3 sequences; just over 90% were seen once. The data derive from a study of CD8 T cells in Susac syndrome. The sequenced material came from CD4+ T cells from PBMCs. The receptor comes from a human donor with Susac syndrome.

Here the CDR3 DNA reads TGTGCCTGGAGTGCCCAGGCCACCGGGGAGCTGTTTTTT. It encodes CAWSAQATGELFF. The genes are TRBV30 and TRBJ2-2, with no clear D. V was shortened by 1 base and J by 4 bases, with 7 bases between the two germline ends. Germline V gene data show CDR1 as GTSNPN and CDR2 as SVGIG (reference sequence). CDR3 length: 13 residues.